Each of the 14 T cell receptor beta chains below was sequenced from the same sample in a study of blood T cell repertoires in COVID-19. TCRdb's copy holds only in-frame clones and misses some; the assay was immunoSEQ multiplex PCR. Among 20,000 to 25,000 clones, approximately 91% were seen once, and the ten largest hold roughly 30%. Material for sequencing was peripheral blood. These receptors were collected from a woman in her 70s with active COVID-19.

The CDR3 DNA follows: TGTGCCAGTAGCGAGACAGGGTCTAGCACAGATACGCAGTATTTT. Encoded protein: CASSETGSSTDTQYF. The chain carries TRBV19 and TRBJ2-3; 7 bases align to TRBD1. Germline-derived CDR1 and CDR2 are LNHDA and SQIVND (reference sequence). There are 15 residues in the CDR3. The V segment lost 6 bases and the J segment 0 bases; nucleotides outside the gene matches: 6.

The rearrangement links TRBV11-2 to TRBJ1-5, with D possibly TRBD1 on 5 matching bases. The CDR3 totals 16 residues. V was trimmed by 4 bases and J by 5 bases, leaving 18 bases between them. Germline V gene lookup returns CDR1 SGHAT and CDR2 FQNNGV. The CDR3 nucleotides read TGTGCCAGCAGCTCCTCTAGGTGGGGCTCGGATCAGCCCCAGCATTTT. Translation gives CASSSSRWGSDQPQHF.

The chain is built from TRBV7-3 and TRBJ2-5; 7 nucleotides line up with TRBD2. Unmatched junction bases numbered 5, after V lost 3 bases and J lost 1 base. Per the germline V gene, CDR1 is SGHTA and CDR2 is FQGTGA. The CDR3 spans 15 residues. In nucleotides, the CDR3 is TGTGCCAGCAGCTTGGGAGCGGGGCTCCAAGAGACCCAGTACTTC. Its protein product is CASSLGAGLQETQYF.

J is TRBJ1-2 and V is TRBV7-3; D not resolved. The CDR3 is made up of 16 amino acids. Germline CDR1 is SGHTA and CDR2 is FQGTGA. Trimming cost V 5 bases and J 4 bases, with 20 bases left between them. CDR3 DNA sequence: TGTGCCAGCAGCGACTACCATGTGGACCCCTTCTATGGCTACACCTTC. Residues: CASSDYHVDPFYGYTF.

J is TRBJ2-7 and V is TRBV9; the D gene is possibly TRBD2 (7 bases). Germline assignment: CDR1 SGDLS and CDR2 YYNGEE. The CDR3 is 17 amino acids. V lost 1 base, J lost 5 bases, and 22 bases lay in between. The CDR3 nucleotides read TGTGCCAGCAGCGTATCACCAATCGGGCAGGGGAGGGACGAGCAGTACTTC. Translation gives CASSVSPIGQGRDEQYF.

V gene TRBV6-6 combines with J gene TRBJ2-1; a possible D gene is TRBD2 (6 bases). The CDR3 runs 11 residues. Trimming stripped 5 bases from V and 11 bases from J, with 10 bases between. Germline-derived CDR1 and CDR2 are MNHNY and SVGAGI (reference sequence). The CDR3 is CASSLGTQQFF. The CDR3 DNA sequence: TGTGCCAGCAGTCTTGGGACTCAGCAGTTCTTC.

V is TRBV19 and J is TRBJ2-5; TRBD2 aligns across 10 bases. The CDR3 extends over 16 amino acids. Germline CDR1 and CDR2: LNHDA and SQIVND (reference sequence). With V trimmed by 3 bases and J by 5 bases, 9 bases remained unmatched. The CDR3 nucleotides read TGTGCCAGTAGTATGCCATTAGCGGGGGGTCATGAGACCCAGTACTTC. This encodes CASSMPLAGGHETQYF.

This chain connects TRBV4-3 to TRBJ1-4; D is unresolved. Trimming pared 0 bases from V and 14 bases from J, leaving 19 bases between. The CDR3 runs 15 residues. Germline CDR1 is LGHNA and CDR2 is YSLEER. The CDR3, as DNA: TGCGCCAGCAGCCAAGATGTGACCTTGGGCGAGAGTCTGTTTTTT. Residues: CASSQDVTLGESLFF.

The genes are TRBV6-6 and TRBJ2-7; weak D call: TRBD1 (5 bases). Trimming took off 4 bases at V and 1 base at J, with 14 bases between the two ends. The CDR3 is 15 amino acids. Germline lookup yields CDR1 MNHNY and CDR2 SVGAGI (reference sequence). This CDR3 reads CASSLGQRNSYEQYF. Written as DNA, the CDR3 is TGTGCCAGCAGTTTGGGGCAGCGTAATTCCTACGAGCAGTACTTC.

This clone occurred once. The chain uses TRBV2 and TRBJ2-7, with TRBD2 matching 8 bases. CDR1 is SNHLY, CDR2 FYNNEI, per germline. J lost 3 bases, V lost 7 bases, and 14 bases had no gene match. This CDR3 has 16 amino acids. The CDR3 reads CASTVGGGILIYEQYF. DNA of the CDR3: TGTGCCAGCACTGTCGGGGGGGGTATCCTCATCTACGAGCAGTACTTC.

The V gene is TRBV10-3, the J gene TRBJ1-5; 8 bases map to TRBD1. Germline CDR1 ENHRY, CDR2 SYGVKD. The CDR3 length is 13 residues. The ends lost 6 bases at V and 7 bases at J; junction bases unmatched: 5. CDR3 coding DNA: TGTGCCATCAGGGACAGGGTGAACCAGCCCCAGCATTTT. It translates to CAIRDRVNQPQHF.

The genes are TRBV15 and TRBJ2-3; TRBD2 agrees at 7 bases. The CDR3 totals 13 residues. The germline V gene has CDR1 LNHNV and CDR2 YYDKDF (reference sequence). Losses at the gene ends were 6 bases for V and 11 bases for J; bases not matched to a gene: 11. CDR3 loop: CATRSQATSLQYF. CDR3 coding DNA: TGTGCCACCAGGTCACAGGCGACTAGCCTGCAGTATTTT.

The CDR3, as DNA: TGTGCCATCAGTGAGCTTCCGTTGGACTCGCCCCGCAATCAGCCCCAGCATTTT. Its protein is CAISELPLDSPRNQPQHF. V is TRBV10-3 and J is TRBJ1-5; no firm D call. The CDR3 runs 18 residues. Germline-derived CDR1 and CDR2 are ENHRY and SYGVKD. V was cut by 2 bases and J by 2 bases, with 19 bases left in between.

This chain links TRBV9 with TRBJ2-7; the match to TRBD2 covers 8 bases. Trimming took 4 bases from V and 2 from J; bases not matched to a gene: 11. The CDR3 has 16 residues. The germline CDR1 and CDR2 sequences are SGDLS and YYNGEE. CDR3 nucleotide sequence: TGTGCCAGCAGCCCCCGACCGGGACTAGGAACCTACGAGCAGTACTTC. It translates to CASSPRPGLGTYEQYF.